This T cell receptor (beta chain) is drawn from a study of shared clonotypes between healthy human individuals. The assay ran at deep level. Approximately 30,000 T cell genomes (approximately 180 ng DNA) went into each sorted-subset replicate. Measured with immunoSEQ multiplex PCR; TCRdb has only the in-frame clones, and not every one. The sample yields about 1,800,000 clones, about 95% seen once. Per germline, CDR1 PRHDT and CDR2 FYEKMQ (reference sequence). Deletions cut 0 bases from V and 4 bases from J, with 7 bases between. The length of the CDR3 is 13 residues. CD8 cells regarded as naive lacked CD45RO, were positively chosen for CCR7, and omitted terminally differentiated effector memory CD45RA+ cells. Only Caucasian adults living in Nashville, Tennessee made up the donor group.

This receptor was identified in a man in his late teens or twenties in good health. The chain joins TRBV13 to TRBJ2-7; D is uncertain. Input material: naive CD8+ T cells sorted from blood. The DNA for the CDR3 is TGTGCCAGCAGCTTAGGAACTATATACGAGCAGTACTTC. Its protein product is CASSLGTIYEQYF.